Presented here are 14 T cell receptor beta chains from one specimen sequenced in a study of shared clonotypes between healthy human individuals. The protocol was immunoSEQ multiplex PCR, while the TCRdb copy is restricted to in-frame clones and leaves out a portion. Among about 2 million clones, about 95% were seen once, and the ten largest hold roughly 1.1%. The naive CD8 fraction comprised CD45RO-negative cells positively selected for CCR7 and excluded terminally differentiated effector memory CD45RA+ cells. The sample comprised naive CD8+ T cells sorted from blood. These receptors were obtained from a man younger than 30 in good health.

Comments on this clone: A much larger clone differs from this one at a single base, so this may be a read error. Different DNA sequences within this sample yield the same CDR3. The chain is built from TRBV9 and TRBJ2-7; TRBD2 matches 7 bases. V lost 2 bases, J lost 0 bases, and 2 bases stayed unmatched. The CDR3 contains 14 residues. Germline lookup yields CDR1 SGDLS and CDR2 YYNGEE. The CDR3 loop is CASSVGGSSYEQYF. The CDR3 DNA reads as TGTGCCAGCAGCGTGGGGGGGAGCTCCTACGAGCAGTACTTC.

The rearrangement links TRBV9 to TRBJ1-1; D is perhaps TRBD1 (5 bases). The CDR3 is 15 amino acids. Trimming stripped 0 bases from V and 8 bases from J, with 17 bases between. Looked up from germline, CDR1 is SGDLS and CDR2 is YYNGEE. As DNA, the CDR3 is TGTGCCAGCAGCGTAGTGGTCAGGGAGGGCAGCGAAGCTTTCTTT. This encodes CASSVVVREGSEAFF.

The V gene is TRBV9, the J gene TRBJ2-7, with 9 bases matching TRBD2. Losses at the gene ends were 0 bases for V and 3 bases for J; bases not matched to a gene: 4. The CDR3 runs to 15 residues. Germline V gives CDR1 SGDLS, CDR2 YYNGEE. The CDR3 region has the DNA TGTGCCAGCAGCGTAGAATCTAGCGGGGACTACGAGCAGTACTTC. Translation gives CASSVESSGDYEQYF.

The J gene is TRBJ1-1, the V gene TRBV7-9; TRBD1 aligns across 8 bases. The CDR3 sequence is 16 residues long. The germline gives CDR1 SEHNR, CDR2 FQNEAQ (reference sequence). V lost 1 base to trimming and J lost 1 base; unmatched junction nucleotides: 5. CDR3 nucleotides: TGTGCCAGCAGCTTAGATTCTGGGACAGGGAACACTGAAGCTTTCTTT. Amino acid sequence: CASSLDSGTGNTEAFF.

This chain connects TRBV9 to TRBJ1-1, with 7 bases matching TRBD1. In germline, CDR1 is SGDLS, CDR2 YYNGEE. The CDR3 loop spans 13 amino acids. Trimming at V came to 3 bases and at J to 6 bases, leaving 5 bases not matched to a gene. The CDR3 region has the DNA TGTGCCAGCAGCGCACAGGGGACGGCTGAAGCTTTCTTT. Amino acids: CASSAQGTAEAFF.

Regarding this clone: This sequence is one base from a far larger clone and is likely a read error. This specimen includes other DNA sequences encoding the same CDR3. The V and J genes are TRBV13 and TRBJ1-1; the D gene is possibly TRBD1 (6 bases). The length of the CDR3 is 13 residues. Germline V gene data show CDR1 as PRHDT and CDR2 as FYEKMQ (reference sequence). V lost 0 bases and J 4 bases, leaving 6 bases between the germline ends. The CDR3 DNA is TGTGCCAGCAGCTTAGGAGGGGGCACTGAAGCTTTCTTT. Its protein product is CASSLGGGTEAFF.

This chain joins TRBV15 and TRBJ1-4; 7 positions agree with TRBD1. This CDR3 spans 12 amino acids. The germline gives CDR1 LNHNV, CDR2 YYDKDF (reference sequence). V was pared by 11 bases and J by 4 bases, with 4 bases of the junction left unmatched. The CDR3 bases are TGTGCCGCTAGACAGGGTAATGAAAAACTGTTTTTT. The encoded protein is CAARQGNEKLFF.

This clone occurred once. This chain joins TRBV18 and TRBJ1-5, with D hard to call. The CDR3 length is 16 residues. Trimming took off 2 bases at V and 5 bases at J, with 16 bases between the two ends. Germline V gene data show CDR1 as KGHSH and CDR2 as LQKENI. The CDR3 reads CASSPAALQNYQPQHF. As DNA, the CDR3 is TGTGCCAGCTCACCAGCCGCTTTGCAGAACTATCAGCCCCAGCATTTT.

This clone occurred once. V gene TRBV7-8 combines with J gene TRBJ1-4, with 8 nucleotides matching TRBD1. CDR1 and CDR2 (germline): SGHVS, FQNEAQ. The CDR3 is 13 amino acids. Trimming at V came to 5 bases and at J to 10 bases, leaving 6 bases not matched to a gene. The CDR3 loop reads CASSVGQGAKLFF. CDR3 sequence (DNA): TGTGCCAGCAGCGTGGGGCAGGGGGCAAAACTGTTTTTT.

This CDR3 is CASSAGGEAFF. Here the CDR3 DNA reads TGTGCCAGCAGTGCGGGGGGTGAAGCTTTCTTT. The chain uses TRBV2 and TRBJ1-1; a possible D gene is TRBD1 (5 bases). The CDR3 consists of 11 residues. Trimming shortened V by 4 bases and J by 7 bases, and 7 bases separated the two germline ends. Germline assignment: CDR1 SNHLY and CDR2 FYNNEI.

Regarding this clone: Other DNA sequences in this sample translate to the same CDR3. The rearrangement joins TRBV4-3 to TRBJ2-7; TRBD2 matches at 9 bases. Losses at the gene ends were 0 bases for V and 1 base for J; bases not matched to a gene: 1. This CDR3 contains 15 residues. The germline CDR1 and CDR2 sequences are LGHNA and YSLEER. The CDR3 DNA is TGCGCCAGCAGCCAAGATACTAGCGGGTCCTACGAGCAGTACTTC. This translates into CASSQDTSGSYEQYF.

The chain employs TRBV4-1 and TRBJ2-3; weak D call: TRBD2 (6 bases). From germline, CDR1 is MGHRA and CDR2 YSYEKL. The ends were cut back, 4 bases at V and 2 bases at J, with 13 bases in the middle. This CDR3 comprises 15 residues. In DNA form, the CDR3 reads TGCGCCAGCAGCCTTGCGGGGCGTTACACAGATACGCAGTATTTT. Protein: CASSLAGRYTDTQYF.

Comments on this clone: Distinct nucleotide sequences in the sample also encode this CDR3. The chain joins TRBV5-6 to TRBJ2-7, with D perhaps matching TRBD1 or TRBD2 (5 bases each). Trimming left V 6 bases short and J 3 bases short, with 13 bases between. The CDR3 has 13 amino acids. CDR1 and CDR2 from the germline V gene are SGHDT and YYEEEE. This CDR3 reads CASNLGGGYEQYF. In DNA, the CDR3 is TGTGCCAGCAACCTTGGTGGGGGCTACGAGCAGTACTTC.

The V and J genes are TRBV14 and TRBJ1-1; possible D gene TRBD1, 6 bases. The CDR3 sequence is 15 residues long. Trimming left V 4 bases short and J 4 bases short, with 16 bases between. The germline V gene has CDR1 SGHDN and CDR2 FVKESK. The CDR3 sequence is CASSPHYGGGTEAFF. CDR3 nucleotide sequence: TGTGCCAGCAGCCCCCATTACGGAGGGGGCACTGAAGCTTTCTTT.